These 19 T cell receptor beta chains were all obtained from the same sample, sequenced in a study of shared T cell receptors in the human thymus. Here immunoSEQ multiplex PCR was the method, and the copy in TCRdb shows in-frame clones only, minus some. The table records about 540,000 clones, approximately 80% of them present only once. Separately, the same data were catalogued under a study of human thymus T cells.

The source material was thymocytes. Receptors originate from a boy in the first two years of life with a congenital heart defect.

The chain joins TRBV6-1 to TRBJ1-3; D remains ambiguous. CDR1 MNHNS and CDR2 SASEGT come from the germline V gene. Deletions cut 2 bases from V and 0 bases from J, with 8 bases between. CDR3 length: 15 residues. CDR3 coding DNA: TGTGCCAGCAGTGAATTTAGTGACTCTGGAAACACCATATATTTT. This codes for CASSEFSDSGNTIYF.

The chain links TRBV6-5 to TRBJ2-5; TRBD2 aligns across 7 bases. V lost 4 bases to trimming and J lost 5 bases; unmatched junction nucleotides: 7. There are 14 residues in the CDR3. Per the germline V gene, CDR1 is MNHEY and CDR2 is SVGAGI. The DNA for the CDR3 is TGTGCCAGCAGTTTACGAACTAGCGACGAGACCCAGTACTTC. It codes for CASSLRTSDETQYF.

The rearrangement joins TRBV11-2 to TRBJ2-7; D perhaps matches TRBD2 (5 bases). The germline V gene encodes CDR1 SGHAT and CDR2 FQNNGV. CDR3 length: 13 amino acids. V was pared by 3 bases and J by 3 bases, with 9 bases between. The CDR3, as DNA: TGTGCCAGCAGCTTGCCGGCGGGCTACGAGCAGTACTTC. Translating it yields CASSLPAGYEQYF.

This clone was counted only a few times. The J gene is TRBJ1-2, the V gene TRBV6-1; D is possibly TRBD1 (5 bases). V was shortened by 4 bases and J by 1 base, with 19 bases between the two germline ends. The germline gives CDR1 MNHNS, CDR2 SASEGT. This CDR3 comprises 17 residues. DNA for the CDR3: TGTGCCAGCAGTGTAAGGACATCCTACCGGGTTAACTATGGCTACACCTTC. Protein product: CASSVRTSYRVNYGYTF.

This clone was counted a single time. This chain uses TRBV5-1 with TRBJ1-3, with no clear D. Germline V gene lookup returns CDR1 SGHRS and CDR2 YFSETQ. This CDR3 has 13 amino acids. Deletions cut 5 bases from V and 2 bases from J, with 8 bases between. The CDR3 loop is CASRPDTGNTIYF. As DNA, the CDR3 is TGCGCCAGCAGACCCGACACTGGAAACACCATATATTTT.

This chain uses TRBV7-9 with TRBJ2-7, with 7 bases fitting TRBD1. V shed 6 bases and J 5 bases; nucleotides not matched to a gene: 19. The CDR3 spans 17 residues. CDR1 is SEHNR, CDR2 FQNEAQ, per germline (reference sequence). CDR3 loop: CASRPTPWEGGMDEQYF. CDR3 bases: TGTGCCAGCAGACCCACGCCCTGGGAAGGGGGCATGGACGAGCAGTACTTC. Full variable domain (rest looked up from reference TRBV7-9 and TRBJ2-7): DTGVSQNPRHKITKRGQNVTFRCDPISEHNRLYWYRQTLGQGPEFLTYFQNEAQLEKSRLLSDRFSAERPKGSFSTLEIQRTEQGDSAMYLCASRPTPWEGGMDEQYFGPGTRLTVT.

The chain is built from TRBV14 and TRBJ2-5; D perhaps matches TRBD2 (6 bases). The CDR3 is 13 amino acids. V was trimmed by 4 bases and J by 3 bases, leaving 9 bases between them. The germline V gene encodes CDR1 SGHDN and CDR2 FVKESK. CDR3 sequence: CASSRAGKETQYF. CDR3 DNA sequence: TGTGCCAGCAGCCGGGCGGGGAAAGAGACCCAGTACTTC.

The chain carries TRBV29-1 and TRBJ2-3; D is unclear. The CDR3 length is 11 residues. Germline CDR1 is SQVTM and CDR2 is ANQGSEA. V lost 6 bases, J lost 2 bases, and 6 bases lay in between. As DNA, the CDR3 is TGCAGCGTGTTCAACACAGATACGCAGTATTTT. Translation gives CSVFNTDTQYF.

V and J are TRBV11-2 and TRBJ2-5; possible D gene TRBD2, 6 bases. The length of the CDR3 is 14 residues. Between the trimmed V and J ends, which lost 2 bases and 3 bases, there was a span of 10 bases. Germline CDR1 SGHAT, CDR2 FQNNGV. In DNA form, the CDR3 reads TGTGCCAGCAGCTTATTTGCGGGGAAAGAGACCCAGTACTTC. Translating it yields CASSLFAGKETQYF. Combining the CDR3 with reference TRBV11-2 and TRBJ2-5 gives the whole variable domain EAGVAQSPRYKIIEKRQSVAFWCNPISGHATLYWYQQILGQGPKLLIQFQNNGVVDDSQLPKDRFSAERLKGVDSTLKIQPAKLEDSAVYLCASSLFAGKETQYFGPGTRLLVL.

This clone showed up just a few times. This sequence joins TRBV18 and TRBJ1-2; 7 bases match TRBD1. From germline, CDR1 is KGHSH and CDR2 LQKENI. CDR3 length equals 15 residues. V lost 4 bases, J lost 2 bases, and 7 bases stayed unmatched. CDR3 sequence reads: CASSRRQGINYGYTF. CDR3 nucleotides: TGTGCCAGCTCACGACGACAGGGTATAAACTATGGCTACACCTTC. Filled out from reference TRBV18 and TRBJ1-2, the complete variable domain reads NAGVMQNPRHLVRRRGQEARLRCSPMKGHSHVYWYRQLPEEGLKFMVYLQKENIIDESGMPKERFSAEFPKEGPSILRIQQVVRGDSAAYFCASSRRQGINYGYTFGSGTRLTVV.

The CDR3 nucleotides are TGCGCCAGCAGCCAGGTAGCGGATACCTACGAGCAGTACTTC. This gives the protein CASSQVADTYEQYF. The rearrangement joins TRBV5-1 to TRBJ2-7, with D perhaps matching TRBD2 (6 bases). V dropped 4 bases and J dropped 2 bases, with 13 bases sitting between them. This CDR3 spans 14 amino acids. Germline V CDR1 and CDR2: SGHRS, YFSETQ.

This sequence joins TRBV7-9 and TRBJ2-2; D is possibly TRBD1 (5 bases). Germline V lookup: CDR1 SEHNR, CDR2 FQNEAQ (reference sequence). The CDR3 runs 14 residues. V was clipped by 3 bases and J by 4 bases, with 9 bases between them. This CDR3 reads CASSFPRVTGELFF. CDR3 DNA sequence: TGTGCCAGCAGCTTTCCCAGGGTCACCGGGGAGCTGTTTTTT.

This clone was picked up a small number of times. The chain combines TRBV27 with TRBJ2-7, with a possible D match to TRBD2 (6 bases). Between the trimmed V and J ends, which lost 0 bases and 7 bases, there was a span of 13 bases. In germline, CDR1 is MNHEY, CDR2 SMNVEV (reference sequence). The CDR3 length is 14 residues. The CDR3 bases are TGTGCCAGCAGTTTATCGGGGACTTTGGGAGAGCAGTACTTC. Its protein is CASSLSGTLGEQYF.

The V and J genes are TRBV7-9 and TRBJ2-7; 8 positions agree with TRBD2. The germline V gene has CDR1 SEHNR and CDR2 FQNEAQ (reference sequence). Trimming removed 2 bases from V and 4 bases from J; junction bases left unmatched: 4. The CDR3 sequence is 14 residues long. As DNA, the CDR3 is TGTGCCAGCAGCTTAACGGGAGGGAAATACGAGCAGTACTTC. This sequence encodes CASSLTGGKYEQYF.

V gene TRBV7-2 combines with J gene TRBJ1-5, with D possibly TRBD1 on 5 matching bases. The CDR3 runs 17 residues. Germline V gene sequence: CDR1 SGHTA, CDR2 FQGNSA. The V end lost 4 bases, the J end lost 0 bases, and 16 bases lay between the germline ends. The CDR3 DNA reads TGTGCCAGCAGCTGGACCGGGACTGACTATAGCAATCAGCCCCAGCATTTT. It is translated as CASSWTGTDYSNQPQHF.

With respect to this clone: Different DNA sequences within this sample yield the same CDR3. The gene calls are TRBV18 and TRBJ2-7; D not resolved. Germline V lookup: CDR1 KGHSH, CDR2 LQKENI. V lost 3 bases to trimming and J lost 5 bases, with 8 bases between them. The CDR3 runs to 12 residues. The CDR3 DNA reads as TGTGCCAGCTCACCGCGCGGAGACGAGCAGTACTTC. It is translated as CASSPRGDEQYF.

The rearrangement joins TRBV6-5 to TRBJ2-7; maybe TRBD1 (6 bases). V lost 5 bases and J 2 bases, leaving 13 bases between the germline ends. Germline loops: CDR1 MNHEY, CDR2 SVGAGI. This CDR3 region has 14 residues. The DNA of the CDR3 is TGTGCCAGCAGTCCCCGCAGGGGCCCCTACGAGCAGTACTTC. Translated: CASSPRRGPYEQYF.

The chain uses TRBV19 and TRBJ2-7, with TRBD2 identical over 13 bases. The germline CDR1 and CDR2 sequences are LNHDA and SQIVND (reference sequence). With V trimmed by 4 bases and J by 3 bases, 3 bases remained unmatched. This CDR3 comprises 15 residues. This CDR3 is CASSTGLAGVYEQYF. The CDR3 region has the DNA TGTGCCAGTAGTACCGGACTAGCGGGAGTCTACGAGCAGTACTTC.

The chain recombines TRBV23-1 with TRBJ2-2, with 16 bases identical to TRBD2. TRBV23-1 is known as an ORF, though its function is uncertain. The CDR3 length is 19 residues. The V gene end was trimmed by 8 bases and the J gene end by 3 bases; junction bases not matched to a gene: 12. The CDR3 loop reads CASPIPGLAGGSDTGELFF. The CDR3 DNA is TGCGCCAGCCCTATACCGGGACTAGCGGGAGGGTCGGACACCGGGGAGCTGTTTTTT.